One TCR beta chain is described in this entry. The antigen remains undetermined. Eligibility required adulthood, ileal or ileocolonic Crohn's disease and indicated ileocolonic resection. The germline gives CDR1 SGHTA, CDR2 FQGTGA. Between the trimmed V and J ends, which lost 5 bases and 5 bases, there was a span of 25 bases. The CDR3 length is 17 residues. The data originate from a study of T cell repertoires in ileal Crohn's disease. Study-wide background: Thiopurines (about eleven) or anti-TNF agents (roughly 18) were given postoperatively to about half. Study-wide points: Clonal expansions were more frequent in active smokers than non-smokers at surgery.

The protocol was immunoSEQ multiplex PCR, while the TCRdb copy is restricted to in-frame clones and leaves out a portion. The sample holds over 11,000 clones, 82% seen once. The source is an adult with Crohn's disease. Source material: ileal tissue. The chain joins TRBV7-3 to TRBJ2-7; maybe TRBD2 (5 bases). This chain's CDR3 is CASSIPIDYLTPNEQYF. The CDR3 DNA follows: TGTGCCAGCAGCATCCCAATCGACTATCTTACTCCGAACGAGCAGTACTTC.